This TCR beta chain was identified during a study of vaccination and CD4 T cells after COVID-19. Study in general: Cellular stimulation was performed using overlapping spike peptides derived from SARS-CoV-2, HCoV-NL63, HCoV-OC43 and HCoV-229E. Treatment of control cultures consisted of a CEFX pool, an HIV-1 Nef pool, or no peptide.

The length of the CDR3 is 16 residues. Germline lookup yields CDR1 SNHLY and CDR2 FYNNEI. J lost 4 bases, V lost 3 bases, and 9 bases had no gene match. The assay that was used to sequence DNA from cultured CD4+ T cells was the Oncomine TCR Beta short-read assay. TCRdb itself ran the PCR reads through MiXCR, one entry per CDR3 protein. The repertoire includes about 21,000 distinct CDR3 sequences, approximately 38% of them detected once, and 4% to 5.5% sits in the top ten. Treatment reported: roughly 10-day PBMC culture with coronavirus spike peptide pools or control peptides (ViraFEST assay). ViraFEST grew antigen-specific T cells using peptide pools, then sequenced TCRs. As regards this clonotype: The antigen is not known.

This sample comprised CD4+ T cells from blood, cultured in vitro, obtained before SARS-CoV-2 vaccination. The rearrangement joins TRBV2 to TRBJ1-2; 9 positions match TRBD1. The receptor's source is a human donor who had recovered from COVID-19. The CDR3 DNA is TGTGCCAGCAGTGAGAATAGGGGACAGGGTGGCTATGGCTACACCTTC. Residues: CASSENRGQGGYGYTF.